This TCR beta chain originates from a study of cytomegalovirus exposure and HLA in healthy donors. Study as a whole: Inside one of the first data releases sat 80 million to 95 million unique TCRs taken from HLA-typed donors. When about 400 donors were genotyped, roughly 78% of them were found to fall in the Caucasian-associated ancestry cluster.

There are 14 residues in the CDR3. V shed 10 bases and J shed 8 bases, with 20 bases lying between them. Germline V gene data show CDR1 as SEHNR and CDR2 as FQNEAQ (reference sequence). 13 Jbeta primers and 60 Vbeta primers were used for the PCR. Only in-frame clones appear in the TCRdb table, and some are missing; sequencing was by immunoSEQ multiplex PCR. Of about 190,000 clones in the sample, 81% were seen once. Study findings and constraints: TCR beta chains numbering more than 150 were designated cytomegalovirus-associated.

Worth noting for this clone: Its antigen is undetermined.

Everyone who donated was a healthy bone marrow donor. The sequence derives from a man aged 50-60 years in good health and CMV-seronegative. Sequencing was carried out using PBMCs. The rearrangement links TRBV7-9 to TRBJ1-4; D uncertain. This chain's CDR3 is CATSREGGREKLFF. The CDR3 DNA follows: TGTGCCACCTCCCGGGAAGGAGGTCGGGAAAAACTGTTTTTT.